Below are 3 T cell receptor beta chains sequenced from a single sample in a study of metastatic and nonmetastatic thyroid tumors (dated by TCRdb to about 2020). None of the patients had been given any treatment before thyroid surgery. The method was PCR. Sequenced on an Illumina HiSeq 4000. TCRdb reanalyzed the raw reads on its own, using fastp at Q25 for trimming and MiXCR for clone calling, and kept in-frame beta chains. The table for this sample lists some 93,000 clones; about an eighth of them were counted only once. Around 11% of the sample is in the top ten clones. Sequencing input: blood. Receptors were obtained from a female donor with papillary thyroid cancer or a benign thyroid nodule (not recorded which). Some clones in this sample may be carry-over from other donors' samples.

There are a few counts of this clone. The genes are TRBV28 and TRBJ2-5; 9 bases are shared with TRBD2. V lost 3 bases, J lost 8 bases, and 16 bases stayed unmatched. CDR1 is MDHEN, CDR2 SYDVKM, per germline. CDR3 length equals 17 residues. CDR3 amino acids: CASSLRVAGVPLDTQYF. CDR3 bases: TGTGCCAGCAGTTTGAGGGTAGCGGGAGTGCCTTTAGATACCCAGTACTTC. The full variable domain, its missing parts supplied by reference TRBV28 and TRBJ2-5, is DVKVTQSSRYLVKRTGEKVFLECVQDMDHENMFWYRQDPGLGLRLIYFSYDVKMKEKGDIPEGYSVSREKKERFSLILESASTNQTSMYLCASSLRVAGVPLDTQYFGPGTRLLVL.

This clone was counted many times. This sequence joins TRBV28 and TRBJ1-3; D remains ambiguous. The CDR3 is 16 amino acids. Germline V gene sequence: CDR1 MDHEN, CDR2 SYDVKM. Trimming removed 5 bases at V and 2 bases at J, with 16 bases between. The CDR3 loop is CASSPLVRATGNTIYF. The DNA of the CDR3 is TGTGCCAGCAGTCCCCTGGTTAGGGCTACTGGAAACACCATATATTTT.

This clone was seen many times. This rearrangement joins TRBV7-2 to TRBJ1-1; a possible D gene is TRBD1 (5 bases). Deletions cut 1 base from V and 2 bases from J, with 8 bases between. Germline V gene lookup returns CDR1 SGHTA and CDR2 FQGNSA. The CDR3 length is 14 residues. The DNA for the CDR3 is TGTGCCAGCAGCTTAGGGGGGGGAAACACTGAAGCTTTCTTT. Its protein product is CASSLGGGNTEAFF.